These T cell receptor beta chains were read from a single sample in a study of cytomegalovirus exposure and HLA in healthy donors. The method was immunoSEQ multiplex PCR; TCRdb's version includes in-frame clones alone and lacks a portion of them. The table records about 210,000 clones, about four fifths of them present only once. Sequencing was done on a sample of PBMCs. The receptor source for this set is a young woman in good health and CMV-seropositive. Each CDR3 is given without its conserved first and last residue.

len,j_gene,v_gene,CDR3aa
12,TRBJ2-7,TRBV5-5,ASSLGVPSYEQY
13,TRBJ1-2,TRBV7-9,ASSPTGGSRDGYT
14,TRBJ2-7,TRBV4-1,ASSRVIAASSYEQY
13,TRBJ2-1,TRBV5-4,ASSLLSGRYNEQF
12,TRBJ2-7,TRBV10-2,AALGGSSSYEQY
10,TRBJ2-3,TRBV30,AWSQGPDTQY
13,TRBJ1-5,TRBV10-3,ATKPDGVSNQPQH
12,TRBJ1-5,TRBV14,ASSPGGTGQPQH
13,TRBJ2-7,TRBV7-2,ASSPTGRDPGEQY
15,TRBJ2-5,TRBV4-2,ASSQATSGGGQETQY
11,TRBJ1-4,TRBV6-4,ARTDRTNEKLF
15,TRBJ2-7,TRBV7-9,ASSPFSGTSASYEQY
14,TRBJ2-7,TRBV18,ASSPSSHDGTYEQY
14,TRBJ1-1,TRBV5-1,ASSLLTGTVNTEAF
13,TRBJ1-3,TRBV7-2,ASSSTPNSGNTIY
10,TRBJ2-2,TRBV11-2,ASSLATGELF
13,TRBJ1-1,TRBV28,ASSLEGEGNTEAF
13,TRBJ2-3,TRBV27,ASSNRGSRTDTQY
13,TRBJ2-7,TRBV6-5,AFPFRDLAIYEQY
11,TRBJ2-7,TRBV28,ASGTSGMREQY
13,TRBJ2-3,TRBV28,ASSPPAGYGDTQY
13,TRBJ1-4,TRBV30,AWKGQGVGNEKLF
13,TRBJ2-7,TRBV27,ASSSRTGGGYEQY
11,TRBJ1-5,TRBV2,ASSQGSNQPQH
14,TRBJ2-2,TRBV14,ASSQRGQGDTGELF
11,TRBJ1-2,TRBV5-1,ASSFRRLDGYT
11,TRBJ2-3,TRBV14,ASSPGMTDTQY
13,TRBJ2-7,TRBV6-5,ASSPHRVPPYEQY
12,TRBJ1-4,TRBV7-9,ASSPGSANEKLF
13,TRBJ2-1,TRBV18,ASSPGQGNYNEQF
11,TRBJ2-7,TRBV28,ASSVRVPYEQY
17,TRBJ2-1,TRBV27,ASSQGLAGLEPSYNEQF
13,TRBJ2-5,TRBV5-1,ASSLADQGEETQY
13,TRBJ2-7,TRBV4-1,ASSQVTSGSYEQY
16,TRBJ1-1,TRBV21-1,ASSKFPRVRMAYTEAF
12,TRBJ2-7,TRBV27,ASSKLAGAYEQY
13,TRBJ2-4,TRBV27,ASSRTSGRGYIQY
11,TRBJ2-5,TRBV2,AILPRGRETQY
17,TRBJ2-2,TRBV19,ASSEPGLAGDLYTGELF
15,TRBJ1-3,TRBV6-7,ASSYPHRVKWDNTIY
12,TRBJ2-2,TRBV10-3,AISLAGEVRELF
12,TRBJ2-7,TRBV11-2,ASSFGTSAYEQY
14,TRBJ2-3,TRBV23-1,ASKRQGWGSTDTQY
11,TRBJ1-1,TRBV7-9,ASSSFLSPEAF
11,TRBJ2-3,TRBV5-4,ASSLDTTDTQY
11,TRBJ2-7,TRBV10-3,AIVRDRGGEQY
12,TRBJ1-1,TRBV10-3,AIKLDRGKTEAF
17,TRBJ2-2,TRBV5-1,ASRSGTGARGANTGELF
10,TRBJ1-1,TRBV30,AWSVSDTEAF
11,TRBJ2-7,TRBV7-9,ASRGTGSYEQY
10,TRBJ2-3,TRBV7-2,ASSLGRDTQY
15,TRBJ2-1,TRBV5-4,ASSYETSPNPYNEQF
11,TRBJ1-1,TRBV5-1,ASSMTTVSEAF
13,TRBJ2-2,TRBV9,ASSGSGRVAGELF
11,TRBJ2-5,TRBV19,ASSNAGGETQY
11,TRBJ1-3,TRBV7-8,ASSPPSGNTIY
12,TRBJ1-4,TRBV10-3,AISVTLTGEKLF
12,TRBJ1-2,TRBV6-1,ASTPPGTSYGYT
15,TRBJ2-3,TRBV4-1,ASSQVGRGPKADTQY